A selection of T cell receptor beta chains follows, all from one sample in a study of blood T cell repertoires in COVID-19. TCRdb's table, derived via immunoSEQ multiplex PCR, lists solely in-frame clones and lacks some. The data contain 100,000 to 130,000 clones, more than 70% of them singletons. The sequenced material came from peripheral blood. The origin of the receptors is a man aged 35-49 years with active or convalescent COVID-19. The CDR3 runs from the conserved cysteine through the conserved F or W. The D gene is left open where the match is weak. Clone size, where shown, is once, few, many, or a class for clones that have expanded.

j_call	v_call	d_call	clone_size	cdr3_aa	cdr3_nt
TRBJ1-2	TRBV7-2	-	once	CASSSDQINYGYTF	TGTGCCAGCAGCTCCGATCAGATTAACTATGGCTACACCTTC
TRBJ2-1	TRBV6-5	TRBD2	-	CASIGTSEGEQFF	TGTGCCAGCATTGGGACTAGCGAGGGTGAGCAGTTCTTC
TRBJ1-2	TRBV18	TRBD1	few	CASSPPRDRWELGGYTF	TGTGCCAGCTCACCACCAAGGGACAGGTGGGAACTTGGCGGCTACACCTTC
TRBJ2-3	TRBV4-1	-	-	CASSQDWTGDIGWLGTDTQYF	TGCGCCAGCAGCCAAGACTGGACGGGAGACATCGGGTGGTTGGGCACAGATACGCAGTATTTT
TRBJ1-6	TRBV9	-	-	CASSPQGKNSPLHF	TGTGCCAGCAGCCCACAGGGTAAAAATTCACCCCTCCACTTT
TRBJ2-3	TRBV27	TRBD2	-	CASTLAGSQYF	TGTGCCAGCACCTTAGCGGGATCGCAGTATTTT
TRBJ2-5	TRBV5-6	-	-	CASSLADMVREGEETQYF	TGTGCCAGCAGCTTGGCCGATATGGTCCGTGAGGGAGAGGAGACCCAGTACTTC
TRBJ1-1	TRBV28	TRBD1	-	CASRKGQFMNTEAFF	TGTGCCAGCAGAAAGGGACAGTTCATGAACACTGAAGCTTTCTTT
TRBJ2-7	TRBV19	TRBD1	few	CASRAQGARDEQYF	TGTGCCAGTAGAGCTCAGGGGGCGCGGGACGAGCAGTACTTC
TRBJ1-2	TRBV6-5	TRBD1	-	CASSYLDRGERYGYTF	TGTGCCAGCAGTTACTTGGACAGGGGAGAGCGGTATGGCTACACCTTC
TRBJ1-1	TRBV6-2/TRBV6-3	-	-	CASSYSPGVQRIEAFF	TGTGCCAGCAGTTACTCTCCCGGTGTACAGCGGATCGAAGCTTTCTTT
TRBJ1-4	TRBV24-1	-	-	CATSAGLDEKLFF	TGTGCCACCAGTGCTGGGCTCGATGAAAAACTGTTTTTT
TRBJ1-1	TRBV6-2/TRBV6-3	-	-	CASSYGQGKGTEAFF	TGTGCCAGCAGTTACGGCCAGGGGAAGGGTACTGAAGCTTTCTTT
TRBJ1-2	TRBV28	-	-	CSVTEGRGYGYTF	TGTTCAGTGACGGAAGGGAGGGGATATGGCTACACCTTC
TRBJ2-7	TRBV7-2	-	-	CASSLELAYEQYF	TGTGCCAGCAGCTTAGAACTAGCCTACGAGCAGTACTTC
TRBJ1-5	TRBV7-9	-	-	CASSLRGGSNQPQHF	TGTGCCAGCAGCTTACGGGGGGGCAGCAATCAGCCCCAGCATTTT
TRBJ1-2	TRBV28	TRBD1	-	CASSLGGQGLFYTF	TGTGCCAGCAGTTTAGGGGGACAGGGACTCTTCTACACCTTC
TRBJ1-1	TRBV30	-	-	CAWILELTEAFF	TGTGCCTGGATTTTGGAGTTAACTGAAGCTTTCTTT
TRBJ1-1	TRBV19	-	-	CASKGYTEAFF	TGTGCCAGTAAGGGGTACACTGAAGCTTTCTTT
TRBJ2-3	TRBV12-5	-	once	CASGSPRGASVSDTQYF	TGTGCTAGTGGTTCACCCAGGGGAGCGTCGGTTTCAGATACGCAGTATTTT
TRBJ2-3	TRBV28	TRBD1	-	CASSDRGQGTDTQYF	TGTGCCAGCAGTGACAGGGGACAGGGCACAGATACGCAGTATTTT
TRBJ1-6	TRBV27	-	-	CASSLGRGSYNSPLHF	TGTGCCAGCAGTTTGGGCAGGGGCTCCTATAATTCACCCCTCCACTTT
TRBJ1-6	TRBV21-1	-	-	CASSPHRGRNSPLHF	TGTGCCAGCAGCCCACACAGGGGGCGGAATTCACCCCTCCACTTT
TRBJ1-4	TRBV9	-	-	CASSVQGLSEKLFF	TGTGCCAGCAGCGTACAGGGGCTGAGTGAAAAACTGTTTTTT
TRBJ2-7	TRBV25-1	TRBD1	-	CASSAHPGTGTYEQYF	TGTGCCAGCAGTGCCCATCCGGGGACAGGGACCTACGAGCAGTACTTC
TRBJ1-1	TRBV7-9	-	-	CASSPSLSGEAFF	TGTGCCAGCAGCCCCAGTCTATCCGGGGAAGCTTTCTTT
TRBJ2-4	TRBV28	-	-	CASNPWAAKNIQYF	TGTGCCAGCAACCCCTGGGCGGCCAAAAACATTCAGTACTTC
TRBJ1-4	TRBV5-1	-	-	CASSRTDGLQATNEKLFF	TGCGCCAGCAGCCGTACCGACGGTCTACAGGCAACTAATGAAAAACTGTTTTTT
TRBJ1-6	TRBV19	TRBD1	-	CASRDRDNSSPLHF	TGTGCCAGTCGCGACAGGGACAATTCCTCACCCCTCCACTTT
TRBJ2-7	TRBV7-9	-	-	CASRGGKEYF	TGTGCCAGCAGGGGGGGTAAGGAGTACTTC
TRBJ1-5	TRBV19	TRBD1	-	CAREDRGDQPQHF	TGTGCCAGGGAGGACAGGGGGGATCAGCCCCAGCATTTT
TRBJ2-3	TRBV18	TRBD2	-	CASSPRAGPSSTDTQYF	TGTGCCAGCTCACCAAGAGCGGGACCCTCGAGCACAGATACGCAGTATTTT
TRBJ2-1	TRBV7-9	TRBD2	-	CASSLALAAGHNEQFF	TGTGCCAGCAGCTTAGCACTAGCGGCGGGCCACAATGAGCAGTTCTTC
TRBJ2-7	TRBV5-6	-	-	CASRVATAYEQYF	TGTGCCAGCAGGGTCGCCACAGCCTACGAGCAGTACTTC
TRBJ2-7	TRBV7-9	-	-	CASSLLPPRNYEQYF	TGTGCCAGCAGCTTACTCCCCCCCAGAAACTACGAGCAGTACTTC
TRBJ2-5	TRBV6-5	-	-	CASSSGVLGETQYF	TGTGCCAGCAGTTCCGGGGTCCTCGGGGAGACCCAGTACTTC
TRBJ1-2	TRBV7-9	-	-	CASSSQTDTRNYGYTF	TGTGCCAGCAGCTCCCAAACCGACACACGGAACTATGGCTACACCTTC
TRBJ1-1	TRBV24-1	-	-	CATSASLSGEAFF	TGTGCCACCAGTGCCTCACTATCAGGGGAGGCTTTCTTT
TRBJ2-1	TRBV5-1	TRBD2	-	CANTGLVGNEQFF	TGCGCCAACACCGGACTAGTGGGCAATGAGCAGTTCTTC
TRBJ1-1	TRBV28	-	-	CASSLVRVSEAFF	TGTGCCAGCAGTTTAGTCAGGGTGTCTGAAGCTTTCTTT
TRBJ1-1	TRBV5-1	-	-	CASSLDGGQALTEAFF	TGCGCCAGCAGCTTGGATGGCGGGCAGGCCCTCACTGAAGCTTTCTTT
TRBJ1-5	TRBV7-8	TRBD1	-	CASSPWTGKNQPQHF	TGTGCCAGCAGCCCATGGACAGGGAAGAATCAGCCCCAGCATTTT
TRBJ1-2	TRBV9	-	-	CASSSNAVLYGYTF	TGTGCCAGCAGCTCAAATGCGGTGCTCTATGGCTACACCTTC
TRBJ2-1	TRBV7-8	-	once	CASSSDSKTPYNEQFF	TGTGCCAGCAGCTCGGACTCCAAAACCCCCTACAATGAGCAGTTCTTC
TRBJ2-3	TRBV6-5	TRBD2	-	CASSYSFSGSTDTQYF	TGTGCCAGCAGTTACTCGTTTAGCGGGAGCACAGATACGCAGTATTTT
TRBJ1-2	TRBV7-2	TRBD1	-	CASSSTSGQGYGYTF	TGTGCCAGCAGCTCCACCTCGGGACAGGGCTATGGCTACACCTTC
TRBJ1-2	TRBV20-1	-	-	CSASPGVGYTF	TGCAGTGCTAGTCCAGGGGTAGGCTACACCTTC
TRBJ1-6	TRBV11-2	-	-	CASSFGGLGNSPLHF	TGTGCCAGCAGCTTCGGGGGGCTAGGCAATTCACCCCTCCACTTT
TRBJ1-2	TRBV7-2	TRBD1	-	CASSRWQGGGYGYTF	TGTGCCAGCAGCCGGTGGCAGGGGGGAGGCTATGGCTACACCTTC
TRBJ2-2	TRBV5-1	TRBD2	-	CASSLASGWTGELFF	TGCGCCAGCAGCTTGGCTAGCGGGTGGACCGGGGAGCTGTTTTTT
TRBJ2-2	TRBV9	-	-	CASSGPLNTGELFF	TGTGCCAGCAGCGGGCCTCTTAACACCGGGGAGCTGTTTTTT
TRBJ1-1	TRBV5-1	-	-	CASSLETLMNTEAFF	TGCGCCAGCAGCTTGGAGACACTGATGAACACTGAAGCTTTCTTT
TRBJ1-1	TRBV20-1	-	few	CSASQGTEAFF	TGCAGTGCTAGTCAGGGGACCGAAGCTTTCTTT
TRBJ2-6	TRBV15	-	-	CATSRDLVPPSNVLTF	TGTGCCACCAGCAGAGATCTTGTCCCCCCCTCCAACGTCCTGACTTTC
TRBJ1-1	TRBV30	-	-	CAWSVLGLGEAFF	TGTGCCTGGAGTGTACTGGGCCTGGGTGAAGCTTTCTTT